The clone carrying this T cell receptor (beta chain) was detected once. The target antigen is unknown. PCR involved 60 Vbeta and 13 Jbeta primers. Generated by immunoSEQ multiplex PCR, the TCRdb table keeps only in-frame clones and is missing some. The data hold fewer than 150,000 clones, with 65% to 70% observed a single time. The data derive from a study of cytomegalovirus exposure and HLA in healthy donors. Turning to the study itself: Tens of millions of unique TCRs from HLA-typed donors made up an early data release. The study, taken as a whole, reports: A later analysis showed TCR association rates differing by HLA locus, peaking at DRB1 and lowest at HLA-C.

Healthy bone marrow donors supplied every sample. There was no recording of CMV serostatus for this donor. Input material: PBMCs. The receptor's source is a human donor in good health.

CDR3 coding DNA: TGTGCCAGCAGCGCCGACAGACCCTCGGGCACCGGGGAGCTGTTTTTT. It codes for CASSADRPSGTGELFF. V usage is TRBV5-8 and J usage is TRBJ2-2; weak D call: TRBD1 (5 bases). The CDR3 has 16 amino acids. Trimming took off 4 bases at V and 4 bases at J, with 17 bases between the two ends. The germline V gene has CDR1 SGHTS and CDR2 YDEGEE.